This TCR beta chain was captured by sequencing in a study of response to subunit inactivated influenza vaccine. The germline V and J ends were trimmed by 0 bases and 7 bases, with 9 bases remaining between them. Germline-derived CDR1 and CDR2 are MNHEY and SVGAGI. The CDR3 runs to 13 residues. This clonotype has a handful of counts. Its antigen is not identified. TCRdb itself ran the RT-PCR reads through MiXCR, one entry per CDR3 protein. The sample has about 780,000 distinct CDR3 sequences; less than 20% are singletons. General study results and limits: Few new T cells, the authors suggested, are recruited by each seasonal influenza vaccination.

Sequenced here: PBMCs from blood, sampled around 5 days after vaccination. The sequence derives from a man between 50 and 59 years old who received an inactivated influenza vaccine. This chain joins TRBV6-5 and TRBJ1-1, with unresolved D. CDR3 sequence (DNA): TGTGCCAGCAGTTACTCGAAAGGGAATGAAGCTTTCTTT. Translated, it gives CASSYSKGNEAFF.